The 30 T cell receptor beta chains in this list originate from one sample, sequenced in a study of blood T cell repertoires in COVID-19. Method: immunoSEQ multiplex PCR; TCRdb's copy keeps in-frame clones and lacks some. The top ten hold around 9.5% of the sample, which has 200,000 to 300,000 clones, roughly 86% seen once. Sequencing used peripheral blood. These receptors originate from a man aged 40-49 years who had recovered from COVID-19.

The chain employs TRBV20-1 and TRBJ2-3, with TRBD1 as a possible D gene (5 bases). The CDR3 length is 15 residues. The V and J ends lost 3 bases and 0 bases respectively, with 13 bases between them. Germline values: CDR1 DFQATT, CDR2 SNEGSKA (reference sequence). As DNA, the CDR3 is TGCAGTGCTAGTGGAACAGGTACTAGCACAGATACGCAGTATTTT. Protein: CSASGTGTSTDTQYF.

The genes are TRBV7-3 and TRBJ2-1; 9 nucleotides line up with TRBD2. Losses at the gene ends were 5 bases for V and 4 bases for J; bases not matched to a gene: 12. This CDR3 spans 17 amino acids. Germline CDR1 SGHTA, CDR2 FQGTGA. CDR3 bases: TGTGCCAGCAGCCCCGGAGTTCTAGCGGGGATATACAATGAGCAGTTCTTC. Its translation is CASSPGVLAGIYNEQFF.

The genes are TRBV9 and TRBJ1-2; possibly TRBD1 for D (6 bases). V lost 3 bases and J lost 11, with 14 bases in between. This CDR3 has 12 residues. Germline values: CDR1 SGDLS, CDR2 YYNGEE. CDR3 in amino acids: CASSEGTRGYTF. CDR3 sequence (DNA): TGTGCCAGCAGCGAGGGAACCAGGGGTTACACCTTC.

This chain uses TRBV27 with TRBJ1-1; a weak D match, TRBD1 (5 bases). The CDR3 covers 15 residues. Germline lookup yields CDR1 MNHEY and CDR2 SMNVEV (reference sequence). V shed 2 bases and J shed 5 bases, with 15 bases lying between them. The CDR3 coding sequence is TGTGCCAGCAGTTTACGCTTCGGGGGAGGGACTGAAGCTTTCTTT. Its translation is CASSLRFGGGTEAFF.

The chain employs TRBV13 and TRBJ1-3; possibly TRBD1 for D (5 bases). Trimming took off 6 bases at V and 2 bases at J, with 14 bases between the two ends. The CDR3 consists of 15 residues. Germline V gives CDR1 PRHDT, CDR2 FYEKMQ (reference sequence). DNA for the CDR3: TGTGCCAGCAGATACCGTACGGGGGCTGGAAACACCATATATTTT. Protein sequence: CASRYRTGAGNTIYF. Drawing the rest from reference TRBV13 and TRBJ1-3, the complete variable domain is AAGVIQSPRHLIKEKRETATLKCYPIPRHDTVYWYQQGPGQDPQFLISFYEKMQSDKGSIPDRFSAQQFSDYHSELNMSSLELGDSALYFCASRYRTGAGNTIYFGEGSWLTVV.

This CDR3 reads CASTLDGRGGYTF. The CDR3 DNA sequence: TGTGCCAGTACCCTAGACGGCAGGGGAGGCTACACCTTC. J is TRBJ1-2 and V is TRBV19, with D possibly TRBD1 on 6 matching bases. Trimming removed 7 bases at V and 8 bases at J, with 17 bases between. This CDR3 comprises 13 residues. Germline V gives CDR1 LNHDA, CDR2 SQIVND (reference sequence).

In DNA form, the CDR3 reads TGTGCCATCAGCCGGGAGGGGGCTAGCTCCTACAATGAGCAGTTCTTC. It encodes CAISREGASSYNEQFF. The J gene is TRBJ2-1, the V gene TRBV10-3, with D maybe TRBD2 (8 bases). Trimming removed 6 bases from V and 0 bases from J, with 15 bases in between. CDR1 is ENHRY and CDR2 is SYGVKD in the germline V gene. This CDR3 region has 16 residues.

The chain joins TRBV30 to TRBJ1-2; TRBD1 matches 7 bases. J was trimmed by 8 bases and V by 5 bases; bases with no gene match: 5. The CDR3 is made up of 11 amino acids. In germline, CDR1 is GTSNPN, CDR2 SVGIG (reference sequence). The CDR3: CAWGTRGGYTF. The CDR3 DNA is TGTGCCTGGGGGACCAGGGGGGGCTACACCTTC.

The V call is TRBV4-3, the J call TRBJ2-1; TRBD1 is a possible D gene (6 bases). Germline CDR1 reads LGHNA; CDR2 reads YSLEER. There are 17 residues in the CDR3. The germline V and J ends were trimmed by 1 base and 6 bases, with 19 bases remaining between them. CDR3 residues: CASSQGATGQLTNEQFF. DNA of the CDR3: TGCGCCAGCAGCCAAGGGGCAACGGGACAACTCACCAATGAGCAGTTCTTC.

The CDR3 nucleotides read TGTGCCAGCAGCACAGGGACGGATAGCTCCTACGAGCAGTACTTC. This encodes CASSTGTDSSYEQYF. This sequence joins TRBV7-2 and TRBJ2-7, with D possibly being TRBD1 (6 bases). The germline gives CDR1 SGHTA, CDR2 FQGNSA. Trimming stripped 5 bases from V and 0 bases from J, with 14 bases between. The CDR3 sequence is 15 residues long. The full variable domain, in which reference TRBV7-2 and TRBJ2-7 provide the parts outside the CDR3, is GAGVSQSPSNKVTEKGKDVELRCDPISGHTALYWYRQSLGQGLEFLIYFQGNSAPDKSGLPSDRFSAERTGGSVSTLTIQRTQQEDSAVYLCASSTGTDSSYEQYFGPGTRLTVT.

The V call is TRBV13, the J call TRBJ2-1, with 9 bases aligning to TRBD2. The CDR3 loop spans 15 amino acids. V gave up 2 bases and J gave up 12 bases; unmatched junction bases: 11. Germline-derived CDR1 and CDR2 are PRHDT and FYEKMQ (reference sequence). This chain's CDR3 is CASSLQSGGGEGQFF. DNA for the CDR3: TGTGCCAGCAGCTTACAATCCGGCGGGGGGGAAGGGCAGTTCTTC.

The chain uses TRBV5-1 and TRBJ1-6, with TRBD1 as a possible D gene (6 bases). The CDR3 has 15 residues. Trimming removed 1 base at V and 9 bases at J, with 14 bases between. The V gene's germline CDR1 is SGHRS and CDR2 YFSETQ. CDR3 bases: TGCGCCAGCAGCTTGTTAGTGACAGGTGGTTCACCCCTCCACTTT. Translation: CASSLLVTGGSPLHF.

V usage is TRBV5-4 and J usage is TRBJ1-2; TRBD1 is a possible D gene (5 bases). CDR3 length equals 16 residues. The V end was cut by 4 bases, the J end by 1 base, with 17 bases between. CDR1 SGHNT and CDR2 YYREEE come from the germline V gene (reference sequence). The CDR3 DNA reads TGTGCCAGCAGCCCTACCCTGGGACTCAGTAACTATGGCTACACCTTC. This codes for CASSPTLGLSNYGYTF.

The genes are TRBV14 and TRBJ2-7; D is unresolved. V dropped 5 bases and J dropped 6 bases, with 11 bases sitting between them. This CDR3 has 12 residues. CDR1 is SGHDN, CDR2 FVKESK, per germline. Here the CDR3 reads CASSYPGSEQYF. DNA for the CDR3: TGTGCCAGCAGCTACCCAGGAAGCGAGCAGTACTTC. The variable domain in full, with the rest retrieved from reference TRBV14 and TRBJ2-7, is EAGVTQFPSHSVIEKGQTVTLRCDPISGHDNLYWYRRVMGKEIKFLLHFVKESKQDESGMPNNRFLAERTGGTYSTLKVQPAELEDSGVYFCASSYPGSEQYFGPGTRLTVT.

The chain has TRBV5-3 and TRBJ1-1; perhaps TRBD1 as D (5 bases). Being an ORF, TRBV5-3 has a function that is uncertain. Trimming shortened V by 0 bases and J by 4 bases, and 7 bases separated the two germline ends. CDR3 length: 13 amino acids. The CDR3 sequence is CARSLVGGTEAFF. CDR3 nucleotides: TGTGCCAGAAGCTTGGTGGGGGGCACTGAAGCTTTCTTT.

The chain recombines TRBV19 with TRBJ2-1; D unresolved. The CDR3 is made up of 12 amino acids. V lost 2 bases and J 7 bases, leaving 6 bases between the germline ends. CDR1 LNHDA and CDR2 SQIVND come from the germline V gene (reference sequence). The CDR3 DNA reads TGTGCCAGTAGTATATTGGAGAATGAGCAGTTCTTC. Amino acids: CASSILENEQFF.

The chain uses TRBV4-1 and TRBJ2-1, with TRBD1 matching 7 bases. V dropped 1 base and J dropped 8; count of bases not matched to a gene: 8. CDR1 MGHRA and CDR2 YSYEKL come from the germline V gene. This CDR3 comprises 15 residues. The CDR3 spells CASSQAPGGWDEQFF. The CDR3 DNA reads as TGCGCCAGCAGCCAAGCCCCAGGGGGATGGGATGAGCAGTTCTTC.

The CDR3 DNA sequence: TGTGCCACCAGCAGAGATCGGCAGGCCCTCAATACGCAGTATTTT. It translates to CATSRDRQALNTQYF. The chain combines TRBV15 with TRBJ2-3, with unresolved D. Trimming removed 0 bases at V and 7 bases at J, with 14 bases between. Germline CDR1 reads LNHNV; CDR2 reads YYDKDF (reference sequence). There are 15 residues in the CDR3.

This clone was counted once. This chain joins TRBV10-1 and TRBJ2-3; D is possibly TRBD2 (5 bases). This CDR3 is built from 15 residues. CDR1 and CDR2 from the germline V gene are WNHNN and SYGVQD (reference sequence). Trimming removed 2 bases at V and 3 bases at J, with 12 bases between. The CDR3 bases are TGCGCCAGCAGTGAGGGCGGGTTTGAGACAGATACGCAGTATTTT. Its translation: CASSEGGFETDTQYF.

The CDR3 sequence is CASSEYLGGPRQETQYF. In nucleotides, the CDR3 is TGTGCCAGCAGTGAATATCTCGGGGGGCCAAGGCAAGAGACCCAGTACTTC. The chain is built from TRBV6-1 and TRBJ2-5; weak D call: TRBD2 (7 bases). The germline V gene encodes CDR1 MNHNS and CDR2 SASEGT. The CDR3 loop spans 17 amino acids. Trimming took off 2 bases at V and 2 bases at J, with 18 bases between the two ends.

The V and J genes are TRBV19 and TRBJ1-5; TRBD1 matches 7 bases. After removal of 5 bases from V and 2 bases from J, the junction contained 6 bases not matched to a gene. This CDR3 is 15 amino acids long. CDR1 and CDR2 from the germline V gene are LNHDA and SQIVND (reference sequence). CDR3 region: CASSEDRLRNQPQHF. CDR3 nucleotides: TGTGCCAGTAGTGAGGACAGGCTGCGCAATCAGCCCCAGCATTTT.

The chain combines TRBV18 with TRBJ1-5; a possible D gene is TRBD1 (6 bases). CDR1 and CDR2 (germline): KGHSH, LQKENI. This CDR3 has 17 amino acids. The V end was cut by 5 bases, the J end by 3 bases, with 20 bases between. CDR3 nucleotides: TGTGCCAGCTCAAGGGGGGGGAGCCACCCTAACAATCAGCCCCAGCATTTT. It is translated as CASSRGGSHPNNQPQHF.

This CDR3 reads CASSFSGTARETQYF. The DNA for the CDR3 is TGTGCCAGCAGTTTCTCGGGGACAGCTCGGGAGACCCAGTACTTC. The chain links TRBV27 to TRBJ2-5, with TRBD1 matching over 7 bases. Germline V CDR1 and CDR2: MNHEY, SMNVEV (reference sequence). Trimming at V came to 3 bases and at J to 5 bases, leaving 9 bases not matched to a gene. The CDR3 consists of 15 residues.

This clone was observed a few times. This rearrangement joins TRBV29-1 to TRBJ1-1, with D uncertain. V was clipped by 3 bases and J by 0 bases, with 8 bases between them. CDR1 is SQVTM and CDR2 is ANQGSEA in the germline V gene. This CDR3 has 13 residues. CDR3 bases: TGCAGCGTTGAGAGTCCGATGAACACTGAAGCTTTCTTT. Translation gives CSVESPMNTEAFF.

The CDR3 here is CAISESLAVNEQFF. The CDR3 DNA reads as TGTGCCATCAGTGAGTCGCTAGCGGTCAATGAGCAGTTCTTC. This chain joins TRBV10-3 and TRBJ2-1; 7 positions match TRBD2. This CDR3 region has 14 residues. Germline-derived CDR1 and CDR2 are ENHRY and SYGVKD. J gave up 6 bases and V 0 bases, and 2 bases lay outside the gene matches.

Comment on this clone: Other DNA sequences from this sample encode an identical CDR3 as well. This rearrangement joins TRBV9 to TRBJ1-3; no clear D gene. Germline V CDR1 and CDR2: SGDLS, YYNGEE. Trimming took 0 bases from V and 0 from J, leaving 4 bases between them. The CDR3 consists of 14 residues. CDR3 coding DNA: TGTGCCAGCAGCGTAGCGGGCTCTGGAAACACCATATATTTT. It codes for CASSVAGSGNTIYF.

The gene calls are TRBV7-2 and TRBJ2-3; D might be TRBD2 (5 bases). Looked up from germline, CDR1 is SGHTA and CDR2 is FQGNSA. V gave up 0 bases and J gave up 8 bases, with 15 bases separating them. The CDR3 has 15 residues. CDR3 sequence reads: CASSLASGPGGTQYF. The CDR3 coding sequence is TGTGCCAGCAGCTTAGCGAGCGGCCCTGGAGGTACGCAGTATTTT. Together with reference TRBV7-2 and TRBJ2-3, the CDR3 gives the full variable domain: GAGVSQSPSNKVTEKGKDVELRCDPISGHTALYWYRQSLGQGLEFLIYFQGNSAPDKSGLPSDRFSAERTGGSVSTLTIQRTQQEDSAVYLCASSLASGPGGTQYFGPGTRLTVL.

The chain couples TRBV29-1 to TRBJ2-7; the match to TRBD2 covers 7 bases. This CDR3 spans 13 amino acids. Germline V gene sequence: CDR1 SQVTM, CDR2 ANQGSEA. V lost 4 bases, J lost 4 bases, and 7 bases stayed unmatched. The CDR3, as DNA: TGCAGCGTTGCGGGGGGTGGTGAGTACGAGCAGTACTTC. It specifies CSVAGGGEYEQYF.

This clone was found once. CDR3 protein: CASSYGIQINTGELFF. CDR3 in DNA: TGCGCCAGCAGCTACGGGATACAGATTAACACCGGGGAGCTGTTTTTT. The chain carries TRBV5-1 and TRBJ2-2, with a possible D match to TRBD2 (5 bases). CDR3 size: 16 residues. V shed 3 bases and J shed 2 bases, with 14 bases lying between them. Germline V gene sequence: CDR1 SGHRS, CDR2 YFSETQ.

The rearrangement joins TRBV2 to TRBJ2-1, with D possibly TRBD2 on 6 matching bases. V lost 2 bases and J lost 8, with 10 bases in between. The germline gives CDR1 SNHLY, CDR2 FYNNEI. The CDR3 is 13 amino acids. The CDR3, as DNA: TGTGCCAGCAGTGAATGGGGAGGCGATGAGCAGTTCTTC. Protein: CASSEWGGDEQFF.